These T cell receptor beta chains were read from a single sample in a study of human T cells and chemical hapten exposure. MiXCR, run by TCRdb on the RACE reads, gives a single entry per CDR3 protein. This sample has roughly 130,000 distinct CDR3 sequences; around 10% occur once, and the top ten carry under 2.5%. The sample consisted of whole blood, taken in connection with sensitization to the hapten diphenylcyclopropenone (DPC). Source of these receptors: a woman in her forties or fifties with alopecia areata. Some clones in this sample may be carry-over from other donors' samples. Both conserved end residues are part of each CDR3. A D gene is named only where the DNA matches it firmly. Expanded clones get a size class; other rows say once, few or many, or leave the size out.

V	J	D	size	CDR3	DNA
TRBV10-3	TRBJ1-3	NA	NA	CATSRGGSSGNTIYF	TGTGCCACGAGCAGGGGCGGCAGCTCTGGAAACACCATATATTTT
TRBV4-3	TRBJ1-5	NA	NA	CASIPGAPNQPQHF	TGCGCCAGCATCCCGGGCGCACCCAATCAGCCCCAGCATTTT
TRBV20-1	TRBJ2-3	NA	few	CSASKGKADTQYF	TGCAGTGCTAGTAAAGGAAAGGCAGATACGCAGTATTTT
TRBV6-5	TRBJ2-7	TRBD1	NA	CASSGTGGSYEQYF	TGTGCCAGCAGTGGGACAGGGGGTTCCTACGAGCAGTACTTC
TRBV7-2	TRBJ2-3	NA	many	CASSLGGVTDTQYF	TGTGCCAGCAGCTTAGGAGGGGTCACAGATACGCAGTATTTT
TRBV7-9	TRBJ2-7	TRBD1	few	CASSSGTGNYEQYF	TGTGCCAGCAGCTCCGGGACAGGGAACTACGAGCAGTACTTC
TRBV29-1	TRBJ2-5	NA	many	CSVSVGLSQETQYF	TGCAGCGTTTCAGTAGGGCTTTCCCAAGAGACCCAGTACTTC
TRBV11-2	TRBJ1-2	NA	NA	CASSVGRGDYGYTF	TGTGCCAGCAGCGTGGGCAGGGGAGACTATGGCTACACCTTC
TRBV30	TRBJ1-2	NA	NA	CAWRNMGGIGGYTF	TGTGCCTGGAGAAATATGGGGGGGATTGGTGGCTACACCTTC
TRBV12-3/TRBV12-4	TRBJ2-5	NA	NA	CASRERGAQYF	TGTGCCAGCCGGGAGAGGGGTGCCCAGTACTTC
TRBV12-3/TRBV12-4	TRBJ1-2	NA	few	CASSLDIYGYTF	TGTGCCAGCAGTTTAGATATATATGGCTACACCTTC
TRBV2	TRBJ1-2	NA	few	CASRGAGDYGYTF	TGTGCCAGCAGGGGGGCTGGTGACTATGGCTACACCTTC
TRBV4-2	TRBJ2-3	TRBD2	NA	CASSQELAGAGDTQYF	TGTGCCAGCAGCCAAGAACTAGCGGGGGCAGGGGATACGCAGTATTTT
TRBV13	TRBJ2-5	NA	NA	CASSLGSEAGPETQYF	TGTGCCAGCAGCTTGGGAAGCGAGGCGGGTCCAGAGACCCAGTACTTC
TRBV3-1	TRBJ1-6	TRBD1	NA	CASSIGTENSPLHF	TGTGCCAGCAGCATCGGGACAGAGAATTCACCCCTCCACTTT
TRBV2	TRBJ1-4	TRBD1	NA	CASKLGQINEKLFF	TGTGCCAGCAAATTGGGACAGATTAATGAAAAACTGTTTTTT
TRBV20-1	TRBJ2-7	NA	few	CSARDGNPGRQYF	TGCAGTGCTAGAGATGGGAACCCGGGACGGCAGTACTTC
TRBV27	TRBJ1-6	NA	few	CASSFWRGFSNSPLHF	TGTGCCAGCAGTTTCTGGAGGGGGTTTTCAAATTCACCCCTCCACTTT
TRBV5-1	TRBJ2-2	NA	NA	CASSLERTGELFF	TGCGCCAGCAGCTTGGAACGGACCGGGGAGCTGTTTTTT
TRBV11-2	TRBJ2-1	TRBD1	NA	CASSVQGVPSNEQFF	TGTGCCAGCAGCGTACAGGGGGTCCCTTCTAATGAGCAGTTCTTC
TRBV20-1	TRBJ2-1	TRBD2	many	CSAHPLADEQFF	TGCAGTGCTCACCCGCTAGCGGATGAGCAGTTCTTC
TRBV29-1	TRBJ2-1	TRBD1	many	CSVEVYRQGDYNEQFF	TGCAGCGTTGAAGTGTATCGACAGGGGGACTACAATGAGCAGTTCTTC
TRBV11-1	TRBJ2-7	TRBD1	few	CASSPRTGGTYEQYF	TGTGCCAGCAGCCCTCGGACAGGGGGGACCTACGAGCAGTACTTC